The present T cell receptor (beta chain) was sequenced within a study of Ad26.COV2.S vaccination and SARS-CoV-2 variants. Study-level findings and limits: Similar non-spike TCR breadth was observed in recipients of vaccine and of placebo.

Treatment: roughly 20 received Ad26.COV2.S at low or high dose, single or two shots; about 5 received placebo; per-sample allocation not given. All samples were drawn on day 63, counting from the first vaccine or placebo injection. Libraries were prepared by immunoSEQ multiplex PCR; TCRdb keeps only in-frame clonotypes and omits some of them. The sample holds some 340,000 clones, approximately 80% seen once. This clone was detected once. What it binds is unknown. The material sequenced was peripheral blood, taken in a trial of Ad26.COV2.S vaccine versus placebo. The source is a person between 18 and 60 years old who received the Ad26.COV2.S COVID-19 vaccine or a placebo.

Here the CDR3 DNA reads TGTGCCAGCAGCTCCGGGACACTACCCTTTCGCCACACAGATACGCAGTATTTT. It is translated as CASSSGTLPFRHTDTQYF. The J gene is TRBJ2-3, the V gene TRBV11-3, with TRBD1 as a possible D gene (6 bases). Germline V CDR1 and CDR2: SGHNT, YENEEA. The CDR3 extends over 18 amino acids. V lost 4 bases and J 2 bases, leaving 22 bases between the germline ends.